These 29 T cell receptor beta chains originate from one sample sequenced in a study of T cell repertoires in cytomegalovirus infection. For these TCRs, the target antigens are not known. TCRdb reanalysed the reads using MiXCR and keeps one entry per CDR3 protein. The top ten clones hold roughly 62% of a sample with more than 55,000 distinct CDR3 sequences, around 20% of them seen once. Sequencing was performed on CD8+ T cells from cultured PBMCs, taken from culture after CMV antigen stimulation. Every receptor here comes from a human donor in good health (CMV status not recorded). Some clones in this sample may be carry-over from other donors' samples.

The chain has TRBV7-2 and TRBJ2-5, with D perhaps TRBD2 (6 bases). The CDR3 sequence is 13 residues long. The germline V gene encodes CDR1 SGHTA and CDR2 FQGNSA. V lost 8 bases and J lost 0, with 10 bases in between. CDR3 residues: CASEGDYQETQYF. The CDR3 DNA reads TGTGCCAGCGAAGGGGACTACCAAGAGACCCAGTACTTC.

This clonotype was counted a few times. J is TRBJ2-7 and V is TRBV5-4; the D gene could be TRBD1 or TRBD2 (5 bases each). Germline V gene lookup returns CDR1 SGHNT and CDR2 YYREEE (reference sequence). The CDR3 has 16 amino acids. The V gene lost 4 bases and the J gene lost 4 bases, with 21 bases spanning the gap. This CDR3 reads CASSHGAGRRRYEQYF. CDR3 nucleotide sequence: TGTGCCAGCAGCCATGGGGCGGGCCGGAGGAGGTACGAGCAGTACTTC.

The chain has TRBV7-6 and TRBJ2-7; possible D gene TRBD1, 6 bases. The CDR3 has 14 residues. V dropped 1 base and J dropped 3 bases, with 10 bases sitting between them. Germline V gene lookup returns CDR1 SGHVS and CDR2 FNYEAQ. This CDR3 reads CASSLGPGVYEQYF. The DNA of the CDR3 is TGTGCCAGCAGCTTAGGCCCAGGGGTCTACGAGCAGTACTTC.

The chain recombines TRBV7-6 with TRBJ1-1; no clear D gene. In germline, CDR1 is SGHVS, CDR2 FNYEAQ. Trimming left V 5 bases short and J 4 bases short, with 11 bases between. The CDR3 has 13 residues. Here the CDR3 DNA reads TGTGCCAGCAGCACAAACGAGGGCACTGAAGCTTTCTTT. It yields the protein CASSTNEGTEAFF. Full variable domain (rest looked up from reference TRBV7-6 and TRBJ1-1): GAGVSQSPRYKVTKRGQDVALRCDPISGHVSLYWYRQALGQGPEFLTYFNYEAQQDKSGLPNDRFSAERPEGSISTLTIQRTEQRDSAMYRCASSTNEGTEAFFGQGTRLTVV.

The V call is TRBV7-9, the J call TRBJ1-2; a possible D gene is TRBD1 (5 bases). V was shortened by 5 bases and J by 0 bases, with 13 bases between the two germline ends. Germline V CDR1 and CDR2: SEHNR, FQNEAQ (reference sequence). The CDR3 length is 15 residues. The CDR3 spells CASSMTDGSNYGYTF. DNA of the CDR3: TGTGCCAGCAGCATGACAGACGGTTCTAACTATGGCTACACCTTC.

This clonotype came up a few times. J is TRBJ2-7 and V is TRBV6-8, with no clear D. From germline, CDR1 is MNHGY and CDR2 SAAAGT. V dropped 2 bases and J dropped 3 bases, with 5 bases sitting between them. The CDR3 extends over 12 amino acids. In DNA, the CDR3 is TGTGCCAGCAGTTACCCCGGCTACGAGCAGTACTTC. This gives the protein CASSYPGYEQYF.

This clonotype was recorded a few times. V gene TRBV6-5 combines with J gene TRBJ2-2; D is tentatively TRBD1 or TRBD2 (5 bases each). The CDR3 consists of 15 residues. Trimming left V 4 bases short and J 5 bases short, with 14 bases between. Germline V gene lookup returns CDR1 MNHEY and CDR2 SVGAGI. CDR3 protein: CASSLLGVRTGELFF. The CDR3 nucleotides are TGTGCCAGCAGTTTACTGGGGGTTCGAACCGGGGAGCTGTTTTTT.

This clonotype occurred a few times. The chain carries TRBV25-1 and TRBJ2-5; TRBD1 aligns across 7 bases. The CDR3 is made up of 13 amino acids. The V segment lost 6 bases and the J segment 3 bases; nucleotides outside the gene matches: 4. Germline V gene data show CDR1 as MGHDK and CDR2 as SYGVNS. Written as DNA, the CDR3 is TGTGCCAGCAGCGCGGACAGGAAAGAGACCCAGTACTTC. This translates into CASSADRKETQYF.

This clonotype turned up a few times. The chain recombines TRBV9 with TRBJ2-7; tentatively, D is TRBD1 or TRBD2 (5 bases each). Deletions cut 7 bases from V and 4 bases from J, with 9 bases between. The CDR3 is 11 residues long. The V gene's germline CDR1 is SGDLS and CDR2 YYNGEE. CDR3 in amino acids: CASGGKYEQYF. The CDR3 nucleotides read TGTGCCAGCGGGGGAAAGTACGAGCAGTACTTC.

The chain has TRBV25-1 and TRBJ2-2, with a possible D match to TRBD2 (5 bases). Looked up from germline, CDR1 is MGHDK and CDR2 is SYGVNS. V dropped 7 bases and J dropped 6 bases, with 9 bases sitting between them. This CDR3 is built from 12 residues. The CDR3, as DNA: TGTGCCAGCAAAGGGCGGGCCGGGGAGCTGTTTTTT. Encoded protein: CASKGRAGELFF.

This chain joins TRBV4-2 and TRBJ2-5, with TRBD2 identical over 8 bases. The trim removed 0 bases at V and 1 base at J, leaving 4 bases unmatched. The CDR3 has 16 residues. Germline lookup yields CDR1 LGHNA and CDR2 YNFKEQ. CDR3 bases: TGTGCCAGCAGCCAAGAGGAACGGGGGGGCCAAGAGACCCAGTACTTC. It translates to CASSQEERGGQETQYF.

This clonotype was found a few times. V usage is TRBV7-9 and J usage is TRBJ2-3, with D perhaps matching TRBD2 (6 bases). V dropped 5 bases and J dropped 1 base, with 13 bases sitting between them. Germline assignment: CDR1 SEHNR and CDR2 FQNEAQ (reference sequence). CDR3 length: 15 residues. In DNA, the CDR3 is TGTGCCAGCAGCCCCCCCGGGACTGGCACAGATACGCAGTATTTT. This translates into CASSPPGTGTDTQYF.

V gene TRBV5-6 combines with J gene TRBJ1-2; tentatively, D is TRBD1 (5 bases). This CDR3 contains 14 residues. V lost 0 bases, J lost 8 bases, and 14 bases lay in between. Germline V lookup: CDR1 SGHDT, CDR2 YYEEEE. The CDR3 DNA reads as TGTGCCAGCAGCTTGGTTGAGACAGTTAAGGGCTACACCTTC. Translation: CASSLVETVKGYTF. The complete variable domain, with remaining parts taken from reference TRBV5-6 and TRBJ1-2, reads DAGVTQSPTHLIKTRGQQVTLRCSPKSGHDTVSWYQQALGQGPQFIFQYYEEEERQRGNFPDRFSGHQFPNYSSELNVNALLLGDSALYLCASSLVETVKGYTFGSGTRLTVV.

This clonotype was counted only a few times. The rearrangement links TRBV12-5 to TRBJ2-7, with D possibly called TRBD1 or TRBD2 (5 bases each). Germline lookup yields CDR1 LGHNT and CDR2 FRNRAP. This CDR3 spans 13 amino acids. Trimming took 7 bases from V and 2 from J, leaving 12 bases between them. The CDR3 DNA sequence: TGTGCTAGTGAAGGGGACGGAGCCTACGAGCAGTACTTC. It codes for CASEGDGAYEQYF.

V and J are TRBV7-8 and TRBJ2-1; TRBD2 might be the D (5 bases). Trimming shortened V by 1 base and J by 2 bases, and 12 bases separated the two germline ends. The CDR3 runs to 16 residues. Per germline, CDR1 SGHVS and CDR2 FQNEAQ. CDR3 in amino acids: CASSLGFRGPYNEQFF. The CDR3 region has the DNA TGTGCCAGCAGCTTAGGTTTCCGGGGTCCCTACAATGAGCAGTTCTTC.

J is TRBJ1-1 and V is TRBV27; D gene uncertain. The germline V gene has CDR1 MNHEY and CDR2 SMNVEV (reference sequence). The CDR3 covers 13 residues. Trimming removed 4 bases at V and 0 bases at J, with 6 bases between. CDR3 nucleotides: TGTGCCAGCAGTTGGTCAGTGAACACTGAAGCTTTCTTT. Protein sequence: CASSWSVNTEAFF.

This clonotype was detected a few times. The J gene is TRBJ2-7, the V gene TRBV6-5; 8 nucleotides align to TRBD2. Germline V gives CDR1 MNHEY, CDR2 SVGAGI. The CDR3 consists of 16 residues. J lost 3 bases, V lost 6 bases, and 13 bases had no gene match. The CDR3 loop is CASSTAGGATFYEQYF. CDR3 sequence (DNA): TGTGCCAGCAGCACCGCCGGGGGGGCCACCTTCTACGAGCAGTACTTC.

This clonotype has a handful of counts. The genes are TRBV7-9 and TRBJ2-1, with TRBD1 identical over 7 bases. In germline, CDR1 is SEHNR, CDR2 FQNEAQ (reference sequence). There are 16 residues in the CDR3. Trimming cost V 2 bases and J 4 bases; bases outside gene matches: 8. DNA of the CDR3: TGTGCCAGCAGCTTATTCCGGGACAGCTCGTACAATGAGCAGTTCTTC. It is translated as CASSLFRDSSYNEQFF. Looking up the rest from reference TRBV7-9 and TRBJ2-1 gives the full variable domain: DTGVSQNPRHKITKRGQNVTFRCDPISEHNRLYWYRQTLGQGPEFLTYFQNEAQLEKSRLLSDRFSAERPKGSFSTLEIQRTEQGDSAMYLCASSLFRDSSYNEQFFGPGTRLTVL.

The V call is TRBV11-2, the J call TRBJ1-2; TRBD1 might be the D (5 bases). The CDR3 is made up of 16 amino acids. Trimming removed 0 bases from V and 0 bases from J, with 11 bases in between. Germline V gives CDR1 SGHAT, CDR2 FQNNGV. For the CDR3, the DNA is TGTGCCAGCAGCTTAGATGGGACGTCCCCTAACTATGGCTACACCTTC. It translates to CASSLDGTSPNYGYTF.

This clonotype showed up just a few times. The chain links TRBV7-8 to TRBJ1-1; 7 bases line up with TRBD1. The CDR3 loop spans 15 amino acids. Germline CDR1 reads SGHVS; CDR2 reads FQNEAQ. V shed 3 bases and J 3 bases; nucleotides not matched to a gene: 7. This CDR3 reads CASSFRGRTDTEAFF. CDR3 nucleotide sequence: TGTGCCAGCAGCTTCAGGGGGAGAACGGACACTGAAGCTTTCTTT.

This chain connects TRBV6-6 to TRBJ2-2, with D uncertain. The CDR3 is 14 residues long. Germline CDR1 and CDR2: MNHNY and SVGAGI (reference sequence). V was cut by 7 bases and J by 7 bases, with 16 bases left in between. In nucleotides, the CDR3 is TGTGCCAGCAAGGGCGGCATCGCGGTCGGGGAGCTGTTTTTT. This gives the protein CASKGGIAVGELFF.

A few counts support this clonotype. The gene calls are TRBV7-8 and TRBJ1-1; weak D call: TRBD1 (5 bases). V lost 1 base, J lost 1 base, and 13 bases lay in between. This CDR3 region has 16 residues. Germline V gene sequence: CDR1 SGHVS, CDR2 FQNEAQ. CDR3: CASSLDPGRENTEAFF. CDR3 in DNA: TGTGCCAGCAGCTTAGACCCCGGCAGGGAGAACACTGAAGCTTTCTTT.

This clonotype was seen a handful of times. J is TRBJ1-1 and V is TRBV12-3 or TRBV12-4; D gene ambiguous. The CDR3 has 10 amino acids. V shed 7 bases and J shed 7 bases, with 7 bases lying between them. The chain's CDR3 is CASTPYEAFF. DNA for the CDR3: TGTGCCAGCACCCCATATGAAGCTTTCTTT.

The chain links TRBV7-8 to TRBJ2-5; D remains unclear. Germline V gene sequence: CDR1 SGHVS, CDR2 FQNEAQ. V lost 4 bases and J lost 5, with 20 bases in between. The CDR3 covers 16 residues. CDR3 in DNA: TGTGCCAGCAGCTCCCCTCATATCGGGCGACCGGAGACCCAGTACTTC. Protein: CASSSPHIGRPETQYF.

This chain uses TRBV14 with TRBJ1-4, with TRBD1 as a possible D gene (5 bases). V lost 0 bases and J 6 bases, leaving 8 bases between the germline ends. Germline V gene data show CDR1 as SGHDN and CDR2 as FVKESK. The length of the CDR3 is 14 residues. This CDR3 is CASSQEGRYEKLFF. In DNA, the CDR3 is TGTGCCAGCAGCCAAGAGGGGCGATATGAAAAACTGTTTTTT.

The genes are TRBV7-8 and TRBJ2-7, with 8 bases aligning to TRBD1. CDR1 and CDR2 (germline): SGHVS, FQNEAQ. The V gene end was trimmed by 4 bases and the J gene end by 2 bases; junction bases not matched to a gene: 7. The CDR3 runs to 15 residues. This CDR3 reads CASSYPGQGTYEQYF. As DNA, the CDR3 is TGTGCCAGCAGCTACCCCGGACAGGGAACCTACGAGCAGTACTTC.

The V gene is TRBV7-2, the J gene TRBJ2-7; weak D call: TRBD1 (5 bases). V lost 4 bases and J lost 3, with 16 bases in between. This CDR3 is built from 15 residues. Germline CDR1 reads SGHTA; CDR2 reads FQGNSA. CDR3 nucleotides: TGTACCAGCAGCTCAACCAGGGCCACCCACTACGAGCAGTACTTC. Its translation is CTSSSTRATHYEQYF.

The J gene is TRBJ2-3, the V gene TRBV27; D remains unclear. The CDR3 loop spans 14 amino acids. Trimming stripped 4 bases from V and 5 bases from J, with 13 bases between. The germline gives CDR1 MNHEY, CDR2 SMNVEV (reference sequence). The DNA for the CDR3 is TGTGCCAGCAGTTCCAAAGCTGAGTTAGATACGCAGTATTTT. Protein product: CASSSKAELDTQYF.

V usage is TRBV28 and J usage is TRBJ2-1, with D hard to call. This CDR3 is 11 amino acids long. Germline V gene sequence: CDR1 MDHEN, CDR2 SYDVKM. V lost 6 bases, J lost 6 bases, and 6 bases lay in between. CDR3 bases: TGTGCCAGCAGCACCGCCAATGAGCAGTTCTTC. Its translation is CASSTANEQFF.